This TCR beta chain originates from a study of siplizumab effects on memory and regulatory T cells. The CDR3 runs to 12 residues. V lost 5 bases, J lost 5 bases, and 9 bases lay in between. Germline V gene lookup returns CDR1 MNHNS and CDR2 SASEGT. Assay used: immunoSEQ multiplex PCR; TCRdb lists only in-frame clones, some missing. The sample lists around 100,000 clones; over 90% were seen once. The sample consisted of non-Treg CD4+ T cells sorted from blood. This chain joins TRBV6-1 and TRBJ2-5, with D unclear. The sequence was obtained from a human donor in good health. In DNA, the CDR3 is TGTGCCAGCAGTAGTATTTTGGAGACCCAGTACTTC. Translating it yields CASSSILETQYF.